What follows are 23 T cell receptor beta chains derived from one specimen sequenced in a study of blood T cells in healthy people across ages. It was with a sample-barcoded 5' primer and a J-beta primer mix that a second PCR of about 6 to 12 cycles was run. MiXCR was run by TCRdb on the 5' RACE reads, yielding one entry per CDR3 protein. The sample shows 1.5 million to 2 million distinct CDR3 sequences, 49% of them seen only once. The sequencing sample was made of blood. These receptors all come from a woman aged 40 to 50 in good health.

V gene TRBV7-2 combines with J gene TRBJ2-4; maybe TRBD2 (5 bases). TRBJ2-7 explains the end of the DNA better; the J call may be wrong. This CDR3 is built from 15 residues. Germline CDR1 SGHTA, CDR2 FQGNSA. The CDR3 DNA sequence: TGTGCCAGCAGCTCCTCGGGGAGAGGGCCCTACGAGCAGTACTTC. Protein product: CASSSSGRGPYEQYF.

The CDR3 nucleotides are TGTGCCAGCAGCCGAGTACCGGACCCAGGGGAGACCCAGTACTTC. Encoded protein: CASSRVPDPGETQYF. J is TRBJ2-7 and V is TRBV11-1, with a tentative D call TRBD1 (5 bases). The J call may be faulty, since TRBJ2-5 better matches the DNA end. In germline, CDR1 is SGHAT, CDR2 FQDESV (reference sequence). CDR3 length: 15 amino acids.

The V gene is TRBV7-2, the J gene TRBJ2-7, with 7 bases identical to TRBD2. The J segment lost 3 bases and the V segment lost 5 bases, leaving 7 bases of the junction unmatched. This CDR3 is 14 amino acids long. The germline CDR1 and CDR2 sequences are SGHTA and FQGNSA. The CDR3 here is CASSPGTTVYEQYF. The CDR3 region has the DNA TGTGCCAGCAGCCCCGGGACTACCGTCTACGAGCAGTACTTC.

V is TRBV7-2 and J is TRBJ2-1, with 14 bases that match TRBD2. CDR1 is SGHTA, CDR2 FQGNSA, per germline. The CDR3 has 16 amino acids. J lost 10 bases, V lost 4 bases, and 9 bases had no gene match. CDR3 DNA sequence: TGTGCCAGCAGCTCCACAGGGACTAGCGGGGGACGGGAGCAGTTCTTC. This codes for CASSSTGTSGGREQFF. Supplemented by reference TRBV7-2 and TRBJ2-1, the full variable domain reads GAGVSQSPSNKVTEKGKDVELRCDPISGHTALYWYRQSLGQGLEFLIYFQGNSAPDKSGLPSDRFSAERTGGSVSTLTIQRTQQEDSAVYLCASSSTGTSGGREQFFGPGTRLTVL.

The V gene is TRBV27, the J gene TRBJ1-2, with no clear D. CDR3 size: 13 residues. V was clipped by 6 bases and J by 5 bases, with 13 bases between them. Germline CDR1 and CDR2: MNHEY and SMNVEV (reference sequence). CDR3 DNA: TGTGCCAGCAGCCAGGACGGGGAATATGGCTACACCTTC. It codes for CASSQDGEYGYTF.

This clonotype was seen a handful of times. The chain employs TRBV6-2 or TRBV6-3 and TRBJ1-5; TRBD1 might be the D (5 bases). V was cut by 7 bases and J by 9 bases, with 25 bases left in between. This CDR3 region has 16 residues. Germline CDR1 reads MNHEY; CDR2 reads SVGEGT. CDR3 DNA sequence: TGTGCCAGCAACCAGGCTGGGGGGACCGGTTTCAGGCCCCAGCATTTT. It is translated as CASNQAGGTGFRPQHF.

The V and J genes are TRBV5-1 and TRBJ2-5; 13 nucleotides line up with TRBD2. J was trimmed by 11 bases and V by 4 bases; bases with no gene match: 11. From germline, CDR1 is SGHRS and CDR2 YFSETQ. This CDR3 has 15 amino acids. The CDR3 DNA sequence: TGCGCCAGCAGCACTAGCGGGGGGGCTTCCAATGAGCAGTACTTC. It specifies CASSTSGGASNEQYF.

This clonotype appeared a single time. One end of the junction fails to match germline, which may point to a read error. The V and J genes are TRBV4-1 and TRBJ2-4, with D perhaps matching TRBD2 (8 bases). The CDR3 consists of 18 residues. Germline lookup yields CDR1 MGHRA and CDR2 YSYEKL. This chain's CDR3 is CACSQDAGGQSAKNIRYF. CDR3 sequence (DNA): TGCGCCTGCAGCCAAGATGCGGGGGGACAGTCAGCCAAAAACATTCGGTACTTC.

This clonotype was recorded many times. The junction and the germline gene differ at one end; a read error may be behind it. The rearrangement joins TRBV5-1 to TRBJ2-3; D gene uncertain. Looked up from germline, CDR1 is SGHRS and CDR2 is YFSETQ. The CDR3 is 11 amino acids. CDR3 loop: CASTNTDTQYF. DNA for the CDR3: TGTGCCAGCACCAACACAGATACGCAGTATTTT. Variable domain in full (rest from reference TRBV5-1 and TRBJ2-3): KAGVTQTPRYLIKTRGQQVTLSCSPISGHRSVSWYQQTPGQGLQFLFEYFSETQRNKGNFPGRFSGRQFSNSRSEMNVSTLELGDSALYLCASTNTDTQYFGPGTRLTVL.

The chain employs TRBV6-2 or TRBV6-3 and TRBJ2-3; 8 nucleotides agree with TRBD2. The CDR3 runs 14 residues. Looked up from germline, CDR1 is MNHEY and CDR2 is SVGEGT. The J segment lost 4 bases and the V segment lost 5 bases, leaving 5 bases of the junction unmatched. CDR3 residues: CASSPGLDADTQYF. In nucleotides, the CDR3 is TGTGCCAGCAGTCCGGGACTAGATGCAGATACGCAGTATTTT.

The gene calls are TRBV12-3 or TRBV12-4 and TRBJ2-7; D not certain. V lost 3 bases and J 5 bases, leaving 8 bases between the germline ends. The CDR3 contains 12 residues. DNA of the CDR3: TGTGCCAGCAGTTTGTACAGCCACGAGCAGTACTTC. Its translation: CASSLYSHEQYF.

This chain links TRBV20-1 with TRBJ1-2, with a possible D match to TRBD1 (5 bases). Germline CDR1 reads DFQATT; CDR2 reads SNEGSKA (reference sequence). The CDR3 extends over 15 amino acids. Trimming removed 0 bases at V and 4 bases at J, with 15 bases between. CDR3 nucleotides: TGCAGTGCTAGAGATCTGAGGGGTCTTTCCTATGGCTACACCTTC. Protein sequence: CSARDLRGLSYGYTF.

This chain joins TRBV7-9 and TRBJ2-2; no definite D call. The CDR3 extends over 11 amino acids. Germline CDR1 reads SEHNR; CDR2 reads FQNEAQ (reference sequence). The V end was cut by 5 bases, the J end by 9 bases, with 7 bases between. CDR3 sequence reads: CASSENRELFF. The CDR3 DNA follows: TGTGCCAGCAGCGAAAACCGGGAGCTGTTTTTT.

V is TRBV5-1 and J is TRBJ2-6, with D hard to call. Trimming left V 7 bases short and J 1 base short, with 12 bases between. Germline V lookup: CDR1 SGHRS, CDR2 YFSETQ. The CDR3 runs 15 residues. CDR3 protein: CASGGGRSGANVLTF. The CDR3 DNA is TGCGCCAGCGGTGGCGGACGTTCTGGGGCCAACGTCCTGACTTTC.

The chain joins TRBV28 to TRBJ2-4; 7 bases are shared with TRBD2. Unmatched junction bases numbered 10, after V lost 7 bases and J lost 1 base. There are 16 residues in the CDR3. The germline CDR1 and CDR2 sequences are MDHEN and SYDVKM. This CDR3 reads CASTSSGEQAKNIQYF. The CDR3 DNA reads TGTGCCAGCACTTCTAGCGGTGAACAGGCCAAAAACATTCAGTACTTC.

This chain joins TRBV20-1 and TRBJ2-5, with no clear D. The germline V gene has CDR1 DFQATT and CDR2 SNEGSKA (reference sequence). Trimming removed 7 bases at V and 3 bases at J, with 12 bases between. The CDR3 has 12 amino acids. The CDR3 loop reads CSGDFWEETQYF. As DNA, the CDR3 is TGCAGTGGCGATTTCTGGGAAGAGACCCAGTACTTC.

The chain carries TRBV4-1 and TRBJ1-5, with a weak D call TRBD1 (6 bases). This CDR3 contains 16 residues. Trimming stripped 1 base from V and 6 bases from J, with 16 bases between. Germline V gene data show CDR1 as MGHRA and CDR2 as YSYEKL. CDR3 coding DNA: TGCGCCAGCAGCCAAGTGACGCAGGGGAAGGGTCAGCCCCAGCATTTT. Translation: CASSQVTQGKGQPQHF.

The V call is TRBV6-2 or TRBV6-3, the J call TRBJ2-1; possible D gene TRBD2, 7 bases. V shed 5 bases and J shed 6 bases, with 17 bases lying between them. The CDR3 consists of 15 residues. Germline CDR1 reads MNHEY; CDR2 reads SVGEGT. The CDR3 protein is CASSQGGALSNEQFF. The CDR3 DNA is TGTGCCAGCAGTCAAGGGGGGGCGCTGAGCAATGAGCAGTTCTTC.

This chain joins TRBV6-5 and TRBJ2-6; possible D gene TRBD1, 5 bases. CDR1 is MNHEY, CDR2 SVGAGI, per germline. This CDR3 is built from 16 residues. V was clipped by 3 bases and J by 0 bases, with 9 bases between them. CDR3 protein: CASSYDSNSGANVLTF. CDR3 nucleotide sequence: TGTGCCAGCAGTTATGACAGCAACTCTGGGGCCAACGTCCTGACTTTC.

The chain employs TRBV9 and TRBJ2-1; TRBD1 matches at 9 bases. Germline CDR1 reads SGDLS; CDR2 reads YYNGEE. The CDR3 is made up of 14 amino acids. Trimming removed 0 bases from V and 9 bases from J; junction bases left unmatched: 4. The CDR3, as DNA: TGTGCCAGCAGCGTAGGGGACAGGGCCGGTGAGCAGTTCTTC. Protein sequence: CASSVGDRAGEQFF.

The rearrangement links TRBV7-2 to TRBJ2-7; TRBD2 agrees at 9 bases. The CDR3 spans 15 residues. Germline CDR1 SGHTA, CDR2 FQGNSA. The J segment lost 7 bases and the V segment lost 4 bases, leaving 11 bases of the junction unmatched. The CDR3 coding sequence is TGTGCCAGCAGCTCCAGAGGCGGGGGGGCGGAGGAGCAGTACTTC. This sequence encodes CASSSRGGGAEEQYF.

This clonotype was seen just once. The CDR3 nucleotides read TGTGCCAGCAGGCCTAGCGCCTGGGTGTGGGAGACCCAGTACTTC. Its protein is CASRPSAWVWETQYF. This rearrangement joins TRBV7-6 to TRBJ2-5; maybe TRBD2 (6 bases). Germline loops: CDR1 SGHVS, CDR2 FNYEAQ. V was pared by 6 bases and J by 5 bases, with 19 bases between. The CDR3 length is 15 residues. The variable domain in full, with the rest retrieved from reference TRBV7-6 and TRBJ2-5, is GAGVSQSPRYKVTKRGQDVALRCDPISGHVSLYWYRQALGQGPEFLTYFNYEAQQDKSGLPNDRFSAERPEGSISTLTIQRTEQRDSAMYRCASRPSAWVWETQYFGPGTRLLVL.

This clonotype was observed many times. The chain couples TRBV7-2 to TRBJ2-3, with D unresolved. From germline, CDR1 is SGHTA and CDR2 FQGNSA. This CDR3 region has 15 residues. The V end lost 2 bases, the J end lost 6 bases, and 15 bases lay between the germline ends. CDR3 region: CASSLWGSVSDTQYF. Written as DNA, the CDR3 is TGTGCCAGCAGCTTATGGGGATCGGTGTCCGATACGCAGTATTTT.